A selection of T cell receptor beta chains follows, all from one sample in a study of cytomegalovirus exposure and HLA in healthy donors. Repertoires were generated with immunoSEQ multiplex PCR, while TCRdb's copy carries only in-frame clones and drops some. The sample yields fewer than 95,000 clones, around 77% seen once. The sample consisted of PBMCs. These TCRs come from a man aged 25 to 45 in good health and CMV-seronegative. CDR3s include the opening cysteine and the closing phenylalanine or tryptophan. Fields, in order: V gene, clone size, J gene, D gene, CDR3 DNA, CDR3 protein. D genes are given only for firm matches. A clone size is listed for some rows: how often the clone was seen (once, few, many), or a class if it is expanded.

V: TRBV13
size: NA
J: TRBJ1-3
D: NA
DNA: TGTGCCAGCAGATTTGGCACAACTGGAAACACCATATATTTT
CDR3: CASRFGTTGNTIYF

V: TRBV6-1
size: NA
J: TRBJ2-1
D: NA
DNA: TGTGCCAGCAGTGTTTTCTATGAGCAGTTCTTC
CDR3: CASSVFYEQFF

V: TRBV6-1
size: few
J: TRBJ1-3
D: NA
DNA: TGTGCCATCACTTTTTGGGACATTTCCGGAAACACCATATATTTT
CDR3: CAITFWDISGNTIYF

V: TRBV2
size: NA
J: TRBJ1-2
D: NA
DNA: TGTGCCAGCAGTCCATCCGGGAATAGGGGCTACACCTTC
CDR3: CASSPSGNRGYTF

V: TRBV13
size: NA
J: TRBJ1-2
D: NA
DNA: TGTGCCAGCAGCTTAGAGGCCAGCGAGCACTATGGCTACACCTTC
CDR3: CASSLEASEHYGYTF

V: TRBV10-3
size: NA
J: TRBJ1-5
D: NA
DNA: TGTGCCATCCGGGGGGGGGATGGTCAGCCCCAGCATTTT
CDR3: CAIRGGDGQPQHF

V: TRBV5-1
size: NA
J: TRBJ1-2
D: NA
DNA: TGCGCCAGCAGCCCAACCGGTCCGGAGAGGTCGGTCACCTTC
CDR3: CASSPTGPERSVTF

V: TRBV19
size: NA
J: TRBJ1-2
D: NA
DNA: TGTGCCAGTCCGGTTTCGTATGGCTACACCTTC
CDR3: CASPVSYGYTF

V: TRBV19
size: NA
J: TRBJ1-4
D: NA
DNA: TGTGCCAGTAGGAGGGGGGGGCAGGGTGAAAAACTGTTTTTT
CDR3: CASRRGGQGEKLFF

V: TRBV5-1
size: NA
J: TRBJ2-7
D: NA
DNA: TGCGCCAGCAGCTTGGACAGGGTGGAATACGAGCAGTACTTC
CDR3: CASSLDRVEYEQYF

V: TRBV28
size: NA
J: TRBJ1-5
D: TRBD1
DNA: TGTGCCAGCAGTCTCCCCCGGACAGGGGACAATCAGCCCCAGCATTTT
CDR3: CASSLPRTGDNQPQHF

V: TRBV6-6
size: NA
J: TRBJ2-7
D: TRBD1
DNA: TGTGCCAGCATTAGGACAGGGGGCTTAGAGCAGTACTTC
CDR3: CASIRTGGLEQYF

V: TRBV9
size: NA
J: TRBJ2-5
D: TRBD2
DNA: TGTGCCAGCAGCGTGGGGGGGGTGGGTGAGACCCAGTACTTC
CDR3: CASSVGGVGETQYF

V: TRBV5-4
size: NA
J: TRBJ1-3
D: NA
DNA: TGTGCCAGCAGCGCAAGCAGGGGATTGAACTCTGGAAACACCATATATTTT
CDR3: CASSASRGLNSGNTIYF

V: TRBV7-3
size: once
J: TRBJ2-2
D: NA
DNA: TGTGCCAGCACGCGTTCCGGGGAGCTGTTTTTT
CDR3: CASTRSGELFF

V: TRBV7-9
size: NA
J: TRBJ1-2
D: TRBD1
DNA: TGTGCCAGCAGCCTCTCAAGGGGGCTCTATGGCTACACCTTC
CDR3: CASSLSRGLYGYTF

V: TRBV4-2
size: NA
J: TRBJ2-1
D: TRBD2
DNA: TGTGCCAGCAGCCAAGGAGCGGGAGGTTACAATGAGCAGTTCTTC
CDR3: CASSQGAGGYNEQFF

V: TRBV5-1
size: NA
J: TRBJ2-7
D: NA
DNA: TGCGCCAGCAGCCCAGGAGGGGTCGGACACGAGCAGTACTTC
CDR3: CASSPGGVGHEQYF

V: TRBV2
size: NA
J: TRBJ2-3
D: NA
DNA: TGTGCCAGCAGCGCCGCCGACTATCAGTCATATACGCAGTATTTT
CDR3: CASSAADYQSYTQYF

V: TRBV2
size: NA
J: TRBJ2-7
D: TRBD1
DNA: TGTGCCAGCAGCCCACCGGGACAGACCTTCTACGAGCAGTACTTC
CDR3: CASSPPGQTFYEQYF

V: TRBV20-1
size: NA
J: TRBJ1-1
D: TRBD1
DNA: TGCAGTGCGCTTACAGGGGGCGCGTCTTTCTTT
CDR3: CSALTGGASFF

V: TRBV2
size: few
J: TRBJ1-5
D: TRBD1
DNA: TGTGCCAGCAGTAGGGACAGAGTCAATCAGCCCCAGCATTTT
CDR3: CASSRDRVNQPQHF

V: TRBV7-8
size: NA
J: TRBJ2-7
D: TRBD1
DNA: TGTGCCAGCAGCGCCGGGACAGGGGCCTACGAGCAGTACTTC
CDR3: CASSAGTGAYEQYF

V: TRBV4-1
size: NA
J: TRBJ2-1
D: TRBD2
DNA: TGCGCCAGCAGCCCCGGGACTATTGAGCAGTTCTTC
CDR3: CASSPGTIEQFF

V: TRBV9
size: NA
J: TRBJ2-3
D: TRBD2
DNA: TGTGCCAGCAGCCCGACGAGCGGGAGCGTCACAGATACGCAGTATTTT
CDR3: CASSPTSGSVTDTQYF

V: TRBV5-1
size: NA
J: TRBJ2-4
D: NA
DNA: TGCGCCAGCAGCTTGGTTCCCCTATTCCCATTATTCTTAGCCAAAAACATTCAGTACTTC
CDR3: CASSLVPLFPLFLAKNIQYF

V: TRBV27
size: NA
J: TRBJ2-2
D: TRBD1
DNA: TGTGCCAGCAGACCAAGACAGGGGGCTTATACCGGGGAGCTGTTTTTT
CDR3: CASRPRQGAYTGELFF

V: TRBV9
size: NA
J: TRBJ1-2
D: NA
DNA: TGTGCCAGCAGCGGGGGGGGGTCGGGCTATGGCTACACCTTC
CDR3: CASSGGGSGYGYTF

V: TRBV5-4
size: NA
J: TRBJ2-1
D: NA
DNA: TGTGCCAGCAGCTATCAGACTAGTTCAGATGAGCAGTTCTTC
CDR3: CASSYQTSSDEQFF

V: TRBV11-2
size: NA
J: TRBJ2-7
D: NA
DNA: TGTGCCAGCAGCCGACCAACAGAGCTCTACGAGCAGTACTTC
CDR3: CASSRPTELYEQYF

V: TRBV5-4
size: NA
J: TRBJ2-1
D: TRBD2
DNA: TGTGCCAGCAGCTTGGAACTAGCGGGAGCGAGGGATGAGCAGTTCTTC
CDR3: CASSLELAGARDEQFF

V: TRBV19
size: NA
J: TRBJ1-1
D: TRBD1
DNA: TGTGCCAGTGCGACAGGGGGAAACACTGAAGCTTTCTTT
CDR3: CASATGGNTEAFF

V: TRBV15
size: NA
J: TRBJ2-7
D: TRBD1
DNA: TGTGCCACCAGCATAGGGGGCTCGGGGTCCTACGAGCAGTACTTC
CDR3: CATSIGGSGSYEQYF

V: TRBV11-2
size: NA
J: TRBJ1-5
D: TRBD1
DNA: TGTGCCAGCAGCCCCGGGACAGGGATGGGTAACAATCAGCCCCAGCATTTT
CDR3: CASSPGTGMGNNQPQHF

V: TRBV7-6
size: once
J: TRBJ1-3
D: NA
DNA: TGTGCCAGCAGCTTAGAAAAACAGGGCTCTGGAAACACCATATATTTT
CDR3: CASSLEKQGSGNTIYF